The 2 T cell receptor beta chains below were found in one sample sequenced in a study of cytotoxic CD8 clonotypes in ibrutinib-treated CLL. Repertoires were generated with immunoSEQ multiplex PCR, while TCRdb's copy carries only in-frame clones and drops some. The repertoire holds roughly 76,000 clones, with more than 70% as singletons. The sequenced sample was PBMCs, obtained at disease progression, from a patient treated with ibrutinib. These receptor sequences come from a human donor with chronic lymphocytic leukemia.

This clone was observed a single time. The chain has TRBV19 and TRBJ1-1, with TRBD1 as a possible D gene (5 bases). V was cut by 8 bases and J by 1 base, with 8 bases left in between. The CDR3 spans 12 residues. The germline V gene has CDR1 LNHDA and CDR2 SQIVND (reference sequence). The CDR3 region is CASLDRNTEAFF. CDR3 DNA: TGTGCCAGTCTCGACAGGAACACTGAAGCTTTCTTT.

This clone came up a few times. The rearrangement uses TRBV5-1 and TRBJ2-1; TRBD1 aligns across 10 bases. Germline V gene lookup returns CDR1 SGHRS and CDR2 YFSETQ. CDR3 size: 15 residues. With V trimmed by 2 bases and J by 6 bases, 5 bases remained unmatched. CDR3: CASSFGQGGSNEQFF. The CDR3 DNA sequence: TGCGCCAGCAGCTTCGGACAGGGGGGAAGCAATGAGCAGTTCTTC.